This T cell receptor beta chain stems from a study of CD8+ T cells in alopecia areata. Looking at the study overall: Tofacitinib administration to treated patients was oral, at 5 to 10 mg twice daily. Severity of treated patients was scored by affected scalp percentage.

Points from the study as a whole: Among the top 100, expanded CD8+ clones, as well as scalp clonality, were significantly decreased by tofacitinib. Scalp and blood samples kept many expanded lesional clones throughout tofacitinib.

In each case, RNA was isolated and then reverse transcribed into cDNA as the sequencing template. Sequenced by immunoSEQ multiplex PCR; TCRdb stores in-frame clones only, minus some. The sample holds over 150,000 clones, about 55% seen once. This clone was recorded many times. Its target is unknown. Treatment defined: oral pan-JAK inhibitor, 5-10 mg twice daily. With 3 bases removed from V and 2 bases from J, the gap between germline ends came to 9 bases. The CDR3 is 14 amino acids. The germline V gene encodes CDR1 LNHNV and CDR2 YYDKDF (reference sequence). V and J are TRBV15 and TRBJ2-3; D is ambiguous. This TCR was sampled from a human donor with alopecia areata. Sequenced material: CD8+ T cells sorted from blood, taken at week 24, from a patient treated with tofacitinib. In DNA, the CDR3 is TGTGCCACCAGCAGGGGCCTATTCACAGATACGCAGTATTTT. This sequence encodes CATSRGLFTDTQYF.